This TCR beta chain was sequenced in a study of post-analysis software for immune sequencing data. Study-level points and caveats: TRBV5-6, TRBV5-1 and TRBV20-1 were among roughly 5 TRBV segments more frequent in patients than controls.

Unique molecular identifiers featured in each of the TCR beta cDNA libraries. Out of roughly 0.85 to 11 million T cells, about 520,000 cDNA molecules were generated. TCRdb recomputed calls from the PCR reads with MiXCR, one row per CDR3 protein. The repertoire includes roughly 700,000 distinct CDR3 sequences, 25% to 30% of them detected once, and more than 0.45% sits in the top ten. The CDR3 has 14 amino acids. The ends were cut back, 6 bases at V and 0 bases at J, with 11 bases in the middle. Germline loops: CDR1 SQVTM, CDR2 ANQGSEA. This clonotype was counted between two and nine times. Its antigen is not known.

This clonotype was sampled from a girl aged 10-17 years with multiple sclerosis. Input material: blood. The gene calls are TRBV29-1 and TRBJ2-2, with D perhaps matching TRBD2 (5 bases). The CDR3 reads CSVKDFSNTGELFF. The CDR3 coding sequence is TGCAGCGTGAAGGACTTCTCGAACACCGGGGAGCTGTTTTTT.